These 10 T cell receptor beta chains were sequenced from one sample in a study of OX40 agonist ivuxolimab in advanced cancers. The table came from immunoSEQ multiplex PCR; TCRdb's copy has only in-frame clones and leaves some out. The sample contains over 100,000 clones, 85% to 95% of which appear only once. The sample consisted of CD4+ or CD8+ T cells sorted from blood, taken in a trial of the OX40 agonist ivuxolimab. The origin of the receptors is an adult with an advanced solid tumor such as melanoma, head and neck, liver or kidney cancer.

This clone was detected only a few times. The rearrangement uses TRBV5-6 and TRBJ1-6; 9 bases align to TRBD1. The CDR3 has 15 residues. Trimming cost V 0 bases and J 9 bases; bases outside gene matches: 4. The germline gives CDR1 SGHDT, CDR2 YYEEEE. The CDR3 sequence: CASSLGGQGSSPLHF. CDR3 DNA: TGTGCCAGCAGCTTGGGGGGACAGGGCAGTTCACCCCTCCACTTT.

The V and J genes are TRBV7-2 and TRBJ1-2; D perhaps matches TRBD1 (5 bases). The germline CDR1 and CDR2 sequences are SGHTA and FQGNSA. The CDR3 loop spans 14 amino acids. V lost 5 bases and J 2 bases, leaving 12 bases between the germline ends. The CDR3 reads CASSADSTNYGYTF. CDR3 DNA: TGTGCCAGCAGCGCAGACAGTACCAACTATGGCTACACCTTC.

The chain has TRBV9 and TRBJ1-3; D is unresolved. Trimming removed 3 bases at V and 1 base at J, with 11 bases between. In germline, CDR1 is SGDLS, CDR2 YYNGEE. This CDR3 spans 15 amino acids. The chain's CDR3 is CASSATAGSGNTIYF. In DNA form, the CDR3 reads TGTGCCAGCAGCGCAACCGCGGGTTCTGGAAACACCATATATTTT.

The gene calls are TRBV11-2 and TRBJ2-1; D call uncertain. From germline, CDR1 is SGHAT and CDR2 FQNNGV. V was pared by 4 bases and J by 12 bases, with 16 bases between. This CDR3 has 13 amino acids. The CDR3 bases are TGTGCCAGCAGCTCCAGCACCGAAATGTGGCAGTTCTTC. Residues: CASSSSTEMWQFF.

The CDR3 DNA is TGTGCCAGCAGTTTATTGTCTCAGGTTCAACAGGGAGGAAACACCTTC. This translates into CASSLLSQVQQGGNTF. The chain links TRBV28 to TRBJ1-2; D may be TRBD1 (6 bases). Germline V CDR1 and CDR2: MDHEN, SYDVKM. The V end was cut by 1 base, the J end by 12 bases, with 24 bases between. The length of the CDR3 is 16 residues.

The J gene is TRBJ2-3, the V gene TRBV4-3; 8 bases agree with TRBD2. CDR3 length: 15 amino acids. With V trimmed by 0 bases and J by 11 bases, 10 bases remained unmatched. Germline lookup yields CDR1 LGHNA and CDR2 YSLEER. The CDR3 DNA reads as TGCGCCAGCAGCCAAGATGGGACTAGGTTTCGAAGGCAGTATTTT. As protein: CASSQDGTRFRRQYF.

The V call is TRBV2, the J call TRBJ2-7; 7 positions match TRBD1. Trimming at V came to 6 bases and at J to 0 bases, leaving 11 bases not matched to a gene. Germline V gene data show CDR1 as SNHLY and CDR2 as FYNNEI. This CDR3 comprises 16 residues. DNA of the CDR3: TGTGCCAGCAGCCCTTTTGGGACAGCTTTCTCCTACGAGCAGTACTTC. It yields the protein CASSPFGTAFSYEQYF.

The chain uses TRBV7-8 and TRBJ1-1; possibly TRBD1 for D (5 bases). V was trimmed by 2 bases and J by 5 bases, leaving 12 bases between them. The CDR3 loop spans 14 amino acids. CDR1 is SGHVS and CDR2 is FQNEAQ in the germline V gene. The DNA of the CDR3 is TGTGCCAGCAGCTTACAGGGATGGATGACTGAAGCTTTCTTT. This gives the protein CASSLQGWMTEAFF.

The V call is TRBV6-5, the J call TRBJ1-6; D is uncertain. The length of the CDR3 is 14 residues. V was cut by 7 bases and J by 1 base, with 8 bases left in between. Per the germline V gene, CDR1 is MNHEY and CDR2 is SVGAGI. CDR3 sequence (DNA): TGTGCCAGCATTATAGGATCCTATAATTCACCCCTCCACTTT. Residues: CASIIGSYNSPLHF.

This clone was seen a single time. The chain recombines TRBV19 with TRBJ2-1; unclear D gene. Trimming stripped 4 bases from V and 8 bases from J, with 12 bases between. The CDR3 totals 13 residues. Germline V gene sequence: CDR1 LNHDA, CDR2 SQIVND (reference sequence). CDR3 residues: CASSRLLSHEQFF. CDR3 DNA sequence: TGTGCCAGTAGTAGGCTTCTTTCGCATGAGCAGTTCTTC. The full variable domain, its missing parts supplied by reference TRBV19 and TRBJ2-1, is DGGITQSPKYLFRKEGQNVTLSCEQNLNHDAMYWYRQDPGQGLRLIYYSQIVNDFQKGDIAEGYSVSREKKESFPLTVTSAQKNPTAFYLCASSRLLSHEQFFGPGTRLTVL.